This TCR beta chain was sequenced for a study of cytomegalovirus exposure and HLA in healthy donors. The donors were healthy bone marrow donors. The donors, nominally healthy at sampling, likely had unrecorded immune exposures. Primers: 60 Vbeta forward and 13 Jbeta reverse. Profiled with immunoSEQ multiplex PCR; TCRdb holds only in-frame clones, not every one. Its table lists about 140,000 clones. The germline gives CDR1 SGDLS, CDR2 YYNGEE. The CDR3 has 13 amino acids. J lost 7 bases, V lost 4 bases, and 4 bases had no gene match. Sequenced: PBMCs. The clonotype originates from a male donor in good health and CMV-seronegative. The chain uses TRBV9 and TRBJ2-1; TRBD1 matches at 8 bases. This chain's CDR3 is CASSIRTGNEQFF. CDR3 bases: TGTGCCAGCAGCATTAGGACAGGGAATGAGCAGTTCTTC.